This entry lists 7 T cell receptor beta chains sequenced from one sample in a study of blood T cell repertoires in COVID-19. Sequencing used immunoSEQ multiplex PCR; TCRdb keeps in-frame clones, though not all of them. The table has a few hundred thousand clones, 80% to 90% seen once; the top ten hold approximately 1.3%. Sequenced input: PBMCs or T cells enriched from blood (not recorded which). Receptors were obtained from a man younger than 45 who had recovered from COVID-19.

J is TRBJ1-2 and V is TRBV6-5, with D unresolved. Trimming removed 2 bases from V and 3 bases from J, with 10 bases in between. CDR1 MNHEY and CDR2 SVGAGI come from the germline V gene. The CDR3 runs to 14 residues. CDR3 in amino acids: CASSYRGRDYGYTF. CDR3 sequence (DNA): TGTGCCAGCAGTTACAGAGGGAGGGACTATGGCTACACCTTC.

The chain links TRBV7-6 to TRBJ2-7, with D unclear. CDR3 length: 13 residues. Trimming took 5 bases from V and 2 from J, leaving 10 bases between them. From germline, CDR1 is SGHVS and CDR2 FNYEAQ. The CDR3 DNA is TGTGCCAGCAGCCGAGTTGAGGCCTACGAGCAGTACTTC. This codes for CASSRVEAYEQYF.

The CDR3 protein is CASTPGQEPQHF. CDR3 DNA: TGTGCCAGCACCCCGGGACAGGAGCCCCAGCATTTT. This chain uses TRBV12-3 or TRBV12-4 with TRBJ1-5; 8 bases fit TRBD1. Germline trimming cut 7 bases from V and 8 bases from J; bases unmatched to any gene: 4. The length of the CDR3 is 12 residues.

The count of this clone is one. CDR3 bases: TGTGCCAGCAGCTTCCGACAGGGGGCCTGGATACCTGAAGCTTTCTTT. As protein: CASSFRQGAWIPEAFF. The chain combines TRBV13 with TRBJ1-1; 10 positions match TRBD1. With V trimmed by 3 bases and J by 6 bases, 10 bases remained unmatched. Germline CDR1 reads PRHDT; CDR2 reads FYEKMQ (reference sequence). CDR3 length: 16 amino acids.

The chain is built from TRBV5-6 and TRBJ2-1; 9 bases map to TRBD2. The CDR3 loop spans 19 amino acids. Trimming removed 0 bases from V and 0 bases from J; junction bases left unmatched: 10. The V gene's germline CDR1 is SGHDT and CDR2 YYEEEE. CDR3 sequence: CASSLAAGLAGASYNEQFF. Here the CDR3 DNA reads TGTGCCAGCAGCTTGGCTGCGGGGTTAGCGGGGGCCTCCTACAATGAGCAGTTCTTC.

The chain carries TRBV30 and TRBJ1-1, with D tentatively TRBD1 (5 bases). V was trimmed by 4 bases and J by 2 bases, leaving 14 bases between them. The CDR3 totals 14 residues. CDR1 is GTSNPN and CDR2 is SVGIG in the germline V gene (reference sequence). The CDR3 here is CAWMNRRFNTEAFF. Here the CDR3 DNA reads TGTGCCTGGATGAACAGGCGATTCAACACTGAAGCTTTCTTT.

V and J are TRBV4-3 and TRBJ1-4, with TRBD1 identical over 10 bases. Germline lookup yields CDR1 LGHNA and CDR2 YSLEER. Germline trimming cut 0 bases from V and 7 bases from J; bases unmatched to any gene: 14. The CDR3 totals 19 residues. The CDR3 nucleotides are TGCGCCAGCAGCCAAGAAGGATCATTCTCGGACAGGGGGTCTGAAAAACTGTTTTTT. As protein: CASSQEGSFSDRGSEKLFF.